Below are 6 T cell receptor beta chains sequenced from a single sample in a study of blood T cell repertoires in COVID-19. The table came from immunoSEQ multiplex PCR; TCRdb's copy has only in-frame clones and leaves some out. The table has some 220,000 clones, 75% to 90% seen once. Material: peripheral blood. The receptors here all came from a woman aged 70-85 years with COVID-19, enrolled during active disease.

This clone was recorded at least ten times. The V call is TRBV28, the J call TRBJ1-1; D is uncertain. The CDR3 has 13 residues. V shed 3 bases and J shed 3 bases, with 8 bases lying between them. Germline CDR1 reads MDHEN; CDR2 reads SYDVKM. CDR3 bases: TGTGCCAGCAGTTTGCGGTTAGACACTGAAGCTTTCTTT. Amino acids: CASSLRLDTEAFF.

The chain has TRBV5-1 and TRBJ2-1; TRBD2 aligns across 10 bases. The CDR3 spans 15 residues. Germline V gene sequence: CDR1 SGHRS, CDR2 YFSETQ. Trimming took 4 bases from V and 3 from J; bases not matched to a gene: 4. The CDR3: CASSGLAGGYNEQFF. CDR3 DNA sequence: TGCGCCAGCAGCGGCTTAGCGGGAGGCTACAATGAGCAGTTCTTC.

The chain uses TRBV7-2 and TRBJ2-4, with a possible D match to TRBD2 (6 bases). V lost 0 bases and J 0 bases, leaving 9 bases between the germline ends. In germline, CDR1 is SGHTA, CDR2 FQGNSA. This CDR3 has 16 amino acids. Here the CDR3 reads CASSLAGTLAKNIQYF. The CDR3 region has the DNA TGTGCCAGCAGCTTAGCAGGGACTCTAGCCAAAAACATTCAGTACTTC.

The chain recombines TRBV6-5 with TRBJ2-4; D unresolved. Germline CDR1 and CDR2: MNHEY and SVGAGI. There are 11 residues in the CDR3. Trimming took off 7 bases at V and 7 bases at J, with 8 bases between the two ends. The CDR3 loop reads CASTLANIQYF. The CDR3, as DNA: TGTGCCAGCACCCTGGCCAACATTCAGTACTTC.

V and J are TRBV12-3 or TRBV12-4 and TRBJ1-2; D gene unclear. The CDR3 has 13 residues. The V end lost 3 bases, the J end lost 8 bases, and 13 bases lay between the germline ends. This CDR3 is CASSLEGSGGYTF. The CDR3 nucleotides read TGTGCCAGCAGTTTGGAGGGATCTGGGGGCTACACCTTC.

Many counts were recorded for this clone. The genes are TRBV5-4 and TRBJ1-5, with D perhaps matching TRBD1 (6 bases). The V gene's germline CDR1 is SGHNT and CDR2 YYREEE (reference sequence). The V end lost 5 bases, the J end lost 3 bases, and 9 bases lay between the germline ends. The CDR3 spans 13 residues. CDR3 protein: CASSRDINQPQHF. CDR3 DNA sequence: TGTGCCAGCAGTAGGGACATCAATCAGCCCCAGCATTTT.